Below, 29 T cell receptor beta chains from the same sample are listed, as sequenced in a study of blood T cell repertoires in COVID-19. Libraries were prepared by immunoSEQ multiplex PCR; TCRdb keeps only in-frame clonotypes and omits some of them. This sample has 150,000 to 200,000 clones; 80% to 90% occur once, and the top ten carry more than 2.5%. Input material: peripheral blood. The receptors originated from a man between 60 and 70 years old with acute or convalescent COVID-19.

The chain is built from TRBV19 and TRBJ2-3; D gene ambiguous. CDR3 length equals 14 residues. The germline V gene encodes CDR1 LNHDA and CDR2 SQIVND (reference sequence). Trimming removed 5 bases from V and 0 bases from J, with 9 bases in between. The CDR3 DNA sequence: TGTGCCAGTAGTCAGGCACCAAGCACAGATACGCAGTATTTT. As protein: CASSQAPSTDTQYF.

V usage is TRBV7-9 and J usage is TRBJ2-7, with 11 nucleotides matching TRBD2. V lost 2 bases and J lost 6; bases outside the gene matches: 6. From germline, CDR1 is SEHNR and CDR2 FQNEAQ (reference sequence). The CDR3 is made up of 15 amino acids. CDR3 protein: CASSLPSGGSSEQYF. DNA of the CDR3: TGTGCCAGCAGCTTACCTAGCGGGGGGTCTAGCGAGCAGTACTTC.

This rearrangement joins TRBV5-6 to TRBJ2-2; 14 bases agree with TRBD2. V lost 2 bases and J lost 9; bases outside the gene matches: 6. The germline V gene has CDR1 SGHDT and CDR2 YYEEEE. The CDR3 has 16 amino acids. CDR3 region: CASSLPGLAGARELFF. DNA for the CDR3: TGTGCCAGCAGCTTACCGGGACTAGCGGGAGCCCGGGAGCTGTTTTTT.

The CDR3 sequence is CAISAEQGSRTEAFF. The CDR3 DNA is TGTGCCATCAGTGCCGAACAGGGTTCGAGGACTGAAGCTTTCTTT. The chain links TRBV10-3 to TRBJ1-1, with TRBD1 as a possible D gene (6 bases). The CDR3 is made up of 15 amino acids. Trimming removed 4 bases at V and 5 bases at J, with 17 bases between. Germline values: CDR1 ENHRY, CDR2 SYGVKD.

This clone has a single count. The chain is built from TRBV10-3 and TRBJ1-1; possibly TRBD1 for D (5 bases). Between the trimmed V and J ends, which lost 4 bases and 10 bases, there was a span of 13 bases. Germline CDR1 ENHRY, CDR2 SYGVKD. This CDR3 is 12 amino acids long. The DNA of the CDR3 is TGTGCCATCAGTGGCCTAGGGGATATAGCTTTCTTT. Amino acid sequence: CAISGLGDIAFF.

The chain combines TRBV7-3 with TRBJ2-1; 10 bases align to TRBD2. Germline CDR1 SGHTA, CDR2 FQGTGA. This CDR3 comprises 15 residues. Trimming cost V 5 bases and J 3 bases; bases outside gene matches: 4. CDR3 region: CASSLTSGVYNEQFF. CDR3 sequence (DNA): TGTGCCAGCAGCCTTACTAGCGGGGTCTACAATGAGCAGTTCTTC.

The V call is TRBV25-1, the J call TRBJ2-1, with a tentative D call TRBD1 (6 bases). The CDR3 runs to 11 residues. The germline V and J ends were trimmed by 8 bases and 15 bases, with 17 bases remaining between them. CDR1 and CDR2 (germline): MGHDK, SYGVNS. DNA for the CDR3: TGTGCCAGCGGTTATCAGGGGTATTGGTTCTTC. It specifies CASGYQGYWFF.

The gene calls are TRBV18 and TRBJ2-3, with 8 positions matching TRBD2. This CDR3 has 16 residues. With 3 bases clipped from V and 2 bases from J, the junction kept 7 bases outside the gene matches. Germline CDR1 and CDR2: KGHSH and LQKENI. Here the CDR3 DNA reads TGTGCCAGCTCACCTAGAGTAGCGGGGAACACAGATACGCAGTATTTT. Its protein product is CASSPRVAGNTDTQYF.

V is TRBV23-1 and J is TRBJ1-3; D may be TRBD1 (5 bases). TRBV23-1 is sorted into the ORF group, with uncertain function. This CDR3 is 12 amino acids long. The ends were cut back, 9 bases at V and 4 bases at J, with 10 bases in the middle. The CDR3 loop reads CASTGYGNTIYF. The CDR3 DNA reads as TGCGCCAGTACAGGTTACGGAAACACCATATATTTT.

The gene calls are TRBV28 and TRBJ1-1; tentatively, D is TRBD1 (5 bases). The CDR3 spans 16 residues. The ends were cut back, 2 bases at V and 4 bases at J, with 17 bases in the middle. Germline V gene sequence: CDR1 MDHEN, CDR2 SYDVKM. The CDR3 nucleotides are TGTGCCAGCAGTTTAGCCAACAGGTGGTCAGGCACTGAAGCTTTCTTT. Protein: CASSLANRWSGTEAFF.

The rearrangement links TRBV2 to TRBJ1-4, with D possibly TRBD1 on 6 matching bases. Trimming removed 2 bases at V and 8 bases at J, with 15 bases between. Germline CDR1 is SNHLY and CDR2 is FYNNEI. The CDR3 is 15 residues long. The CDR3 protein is CASSENRDIGEKLFF. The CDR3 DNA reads TGTGCCAGCAGTGAAAACCGGGACATCGGCGAAAAACTGTTTTTT. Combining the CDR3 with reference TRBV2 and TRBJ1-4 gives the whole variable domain EPEVTQTPSHQVTQMGQEVILRCVPISNHLYFYWYRQILGQKVEFLVSFYNNEISEKSEIFDDQFSVERPDGSNFTLKIRSTKLEDSAMYFCASSENRDIGEKLFFGSGTQLSVL.

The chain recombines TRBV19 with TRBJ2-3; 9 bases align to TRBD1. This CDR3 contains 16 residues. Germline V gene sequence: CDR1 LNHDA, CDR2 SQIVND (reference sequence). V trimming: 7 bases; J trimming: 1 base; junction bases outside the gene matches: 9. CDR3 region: CASTGTGRVGTDTQYF. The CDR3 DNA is TGTGCCAGTACAGGGACAGGGAGGGTGGGCACAGATACGCAGTATTTT.

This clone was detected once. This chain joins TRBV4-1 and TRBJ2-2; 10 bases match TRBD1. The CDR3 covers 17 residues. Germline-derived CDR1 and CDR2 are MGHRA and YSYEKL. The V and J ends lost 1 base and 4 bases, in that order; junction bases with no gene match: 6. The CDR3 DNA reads TGCGCCAGCAGCCAAGTGGGACAGGGGATTTCCACCGGGGAGCTGTTTTTT. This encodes CASSQVGQGISTGELFF.

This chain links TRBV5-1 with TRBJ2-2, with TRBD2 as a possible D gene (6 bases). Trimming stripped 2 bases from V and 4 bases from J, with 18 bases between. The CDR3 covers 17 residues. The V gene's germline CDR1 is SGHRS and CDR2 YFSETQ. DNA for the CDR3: TGCGCCAGCAGCTTCTCTAGCCTCGGGAGAGGCACCGGGGAGCTGTTTTTT. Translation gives CASSFSSLGRGTGELFF.

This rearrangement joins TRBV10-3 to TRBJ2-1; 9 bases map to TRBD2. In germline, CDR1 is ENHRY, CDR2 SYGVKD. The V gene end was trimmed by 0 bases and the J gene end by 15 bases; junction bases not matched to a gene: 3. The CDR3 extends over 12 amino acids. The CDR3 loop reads CAISESSGSLFF. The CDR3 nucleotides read TGTGCCATCAGTGAGTCTAGCGGGAGTCTGTTCTTC.

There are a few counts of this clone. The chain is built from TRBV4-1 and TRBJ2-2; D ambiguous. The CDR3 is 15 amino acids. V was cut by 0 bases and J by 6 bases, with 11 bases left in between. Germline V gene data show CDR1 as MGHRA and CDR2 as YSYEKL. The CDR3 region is CASSQDPQLPGELFF. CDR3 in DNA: TGCGCCAGCAGCCAAGATCCCCAACTACCCGGGGAGCTGTTTTTT.

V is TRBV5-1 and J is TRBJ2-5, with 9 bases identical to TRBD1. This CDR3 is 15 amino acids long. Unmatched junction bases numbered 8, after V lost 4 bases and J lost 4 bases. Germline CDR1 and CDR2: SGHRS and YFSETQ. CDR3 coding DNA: TGCGCCAGCAGCCCGGGCCGGACAGGGGTAGAGACCCAGTACTTC. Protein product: CASSPGRTGVETQYF.

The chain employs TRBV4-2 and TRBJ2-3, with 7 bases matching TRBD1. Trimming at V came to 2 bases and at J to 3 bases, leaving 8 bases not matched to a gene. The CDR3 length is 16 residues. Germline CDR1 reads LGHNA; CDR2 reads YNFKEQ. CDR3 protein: CASSQKTGTWTDTQYF. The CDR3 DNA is TGTGCCAGCAGCCAAAAGACAGGGACGTGGACAGATACGCAGTATTTT.

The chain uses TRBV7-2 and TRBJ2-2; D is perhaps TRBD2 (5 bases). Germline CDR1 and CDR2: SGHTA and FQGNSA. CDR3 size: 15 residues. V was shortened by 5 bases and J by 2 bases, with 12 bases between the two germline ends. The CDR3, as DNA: TGTGCCAGCAGCCGCACCGGACTCAACACCGGGGAGCTGTTTTTT. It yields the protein CASSRTGLNTGELFF. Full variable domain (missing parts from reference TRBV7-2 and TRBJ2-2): GAGVSQSPSNKVTEKGKDVELRCDPISGHTALYWYRQSLGQGLEFLIYFQGNSAPDKSGLPSDRFSAERTGGSVSTLTIQRTQQEDSAVYLCASSRTGLNTGELFFGEGSRLTVL.

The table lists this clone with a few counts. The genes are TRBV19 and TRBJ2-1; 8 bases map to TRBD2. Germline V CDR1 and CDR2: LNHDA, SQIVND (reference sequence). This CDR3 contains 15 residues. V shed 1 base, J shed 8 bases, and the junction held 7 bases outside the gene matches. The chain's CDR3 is CASSIGAGVGDEQFF. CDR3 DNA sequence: TGTGCCAGTAGTATAGGAGCGGGAGTCGGTGATGAGCAGTTCTTC.

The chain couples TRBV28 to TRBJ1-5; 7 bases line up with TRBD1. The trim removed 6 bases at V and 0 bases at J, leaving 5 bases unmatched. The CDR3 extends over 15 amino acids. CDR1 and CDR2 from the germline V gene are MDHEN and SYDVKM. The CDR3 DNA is TGTGCCAGCAGATGGGACAGCCTTAGCAATCAGCCCCAGCATTTT. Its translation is CASRWDSLSNQPQHF.

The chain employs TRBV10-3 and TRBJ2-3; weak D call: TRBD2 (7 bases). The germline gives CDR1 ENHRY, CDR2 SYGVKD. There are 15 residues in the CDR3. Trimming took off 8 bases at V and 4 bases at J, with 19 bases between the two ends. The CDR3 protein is CAIGGDGGRADTQYF. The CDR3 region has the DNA TGTGCCATCGGGGGCGACGGGGGGCGCGCAGATACGCAGTATTTT.

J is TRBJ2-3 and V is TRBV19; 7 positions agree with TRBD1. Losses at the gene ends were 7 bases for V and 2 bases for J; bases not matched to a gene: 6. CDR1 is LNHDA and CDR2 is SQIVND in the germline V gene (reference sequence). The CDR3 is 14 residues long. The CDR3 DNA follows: TGTGCCAGTAATCCGACAGGGCCCACAGATACGCAGTATTTT. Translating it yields CASNPTGPTDTQYF.

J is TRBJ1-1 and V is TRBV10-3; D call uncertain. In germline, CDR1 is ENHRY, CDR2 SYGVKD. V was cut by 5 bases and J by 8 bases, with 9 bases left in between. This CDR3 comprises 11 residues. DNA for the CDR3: TGTGCCATCAGTTCCATGGAGGAAGCTTTCTTT. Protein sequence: CAISSMEEAFF.

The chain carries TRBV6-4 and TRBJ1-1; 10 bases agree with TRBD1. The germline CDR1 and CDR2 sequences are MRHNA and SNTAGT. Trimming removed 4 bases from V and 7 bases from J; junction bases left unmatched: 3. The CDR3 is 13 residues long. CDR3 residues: CASSVGTGDEAFF. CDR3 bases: TGTGCCAGCAGTGTCGGGACAGGGGATGAAGCTTTCTTT.

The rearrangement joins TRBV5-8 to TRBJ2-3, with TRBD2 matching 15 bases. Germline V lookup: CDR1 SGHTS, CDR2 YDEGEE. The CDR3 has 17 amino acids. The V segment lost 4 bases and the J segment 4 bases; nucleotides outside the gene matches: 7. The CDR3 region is CASSLLGLAGGSDTQYF. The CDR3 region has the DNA TGTGCCAGCAGCCTCCTTGGACTAGCGGGAGGGTCAGATACGCAGTATTTT.

DNA of the CDR3: TGCAGCGTATCAGGGGCCCCCACAGATACGCAGTATTTT. Amino acids: CSVSGAPTDTQYF. The chain joins TRBV29-1 to TRBJ2-3; perhaps TRBD1 as D (6 bases). The ends were cut back, 6 bases at V and 2 bases at J, with 12 bases in the middle. This CDR3 contains 13 residues. Germline CDR1 SQVTM, CDR2 ANQGSEA.

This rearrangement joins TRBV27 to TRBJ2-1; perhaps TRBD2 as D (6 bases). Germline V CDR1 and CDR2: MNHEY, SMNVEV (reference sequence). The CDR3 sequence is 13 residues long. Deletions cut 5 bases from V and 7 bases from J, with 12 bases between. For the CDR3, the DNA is TGTGCCAGCAGTCGGGTGGGAGGTAATGAGCAGTTCTTC. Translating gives CASSRVGGNEQFF.

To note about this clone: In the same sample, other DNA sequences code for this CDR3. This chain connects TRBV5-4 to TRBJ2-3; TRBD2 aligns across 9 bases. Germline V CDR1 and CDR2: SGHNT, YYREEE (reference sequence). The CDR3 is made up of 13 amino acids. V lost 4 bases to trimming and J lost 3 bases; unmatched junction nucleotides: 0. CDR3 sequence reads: CASSLAGTDTQYF. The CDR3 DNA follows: TGTGCCAGCAGCCTAGCGGGAACAGATACGCAGTATTTT. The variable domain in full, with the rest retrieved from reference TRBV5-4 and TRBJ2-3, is ETGVTQSPTHLIKTRGQQVTLRCSSQSGHNTVSWYQQALGQGPQFIFQYYREEENGRGNFPPRFSGLQFPNYSSELNVNALELDDSALYLCASSLAGTDTQYFGPGTRLTVL.